The clone carrying this T cell receptor (beta chain) was seen many times. An equimolar mix of two oligonucleotides served as the beta constant-region primer for TRBC1 and TRBC2. An oligonucleotide with the SP2 primer and a 12-nucleotide UMI was ligated to the cDNA 3' end. TCRdb independently ran MiXCR on the UMI-ligation and nested PCR reads; one entry per CDR3 protein. The sample lists fewer than 40,000 distinct CDR3 sequences, 10% to 15% occurring once. This sample was included in a study of naive and memory T cell subsets. Four subsets defined by CD45RA and CD27 were sorted after CD3, CD4, CD8 and live/dead staining. This CDR3 is built from 16 residues. Germline V gene sequence: CDR1 SGHTA, CDR2 FQGNSA. The V segment lost 2 bases and the J segment 5 bases; nucleotides outside the gene matches: 8.

The source is a human donor in good health. The chain combines TRBV7-2 with TRBJ2-5; TRBD2 matches 10 bases. The specimen sequenced was effector memory CD4+ T cells from blood. Noted subset: effector memory, CD45RA- CD27-. CDR3 in DNA: TGTGCCAGCAGCTTACTTGGAGCGGGAGGGCCGGAGACCCAGTACTTC. It codes for CASSLLGAGGPETQYF.